This TCR beta chain is from a study of blood T cells in healthy people across ages. Findings and caveats of the study: Diversity of TCR beta correlated strongly with naive T cell percentage. TCR beta diversity per million T cells fell roughly linearly with age.

Germline V CDR1 and CDR2: SNHLY, FYNNEI. The CDR3 totals 17 residues. J lost 1 base, V lost 6 bases, and 11 bases had no gene match. This clonotype was counted between two and nine times. What it binds is unknown. A second PCR, run for roughly 7 to 11 cycles, used a sample-barcoded 5' primer plus a J-beta primer mix. TCRdb independently ran MiXCR on the 5' RACE reads; one entry per CDR3 protein. This table has about 1 million distinct CDR3 sequences, 45% appearing once. In terms of origin and age, donors were healthy Caucasian individuals from Russia aged 6 to 90. Isolated PBMCs totaled at least 6.5 million in each sample.

The V and J genes are TRBV2 and TRBJ2-3; TRBD2 matches at 9 bases. This TCR derives from a woman aged 55-69 years in good health. The sample was blood. This chain's CDR3 is CASRVSGRSGGTDTQYF. CDR3 coding DNA: TGTGCCAGCAGAGTAAGCGGGAGGTCGGGCGGCACAGATACGCAGTATTTT. The whole variable domain, filled in from reference TRBV2 and TRBJ2-3, reads EPEVTQTPSHQVTQMGQEVILRCVPISNHLYFYWYRQILGQKVEFLVSFYNNEISEKSEIFDDQFSVERPDGSNFTLKIRSTKLEDSAMYFCASRVSGRSGGTDTQYFGPGTRLTVL.